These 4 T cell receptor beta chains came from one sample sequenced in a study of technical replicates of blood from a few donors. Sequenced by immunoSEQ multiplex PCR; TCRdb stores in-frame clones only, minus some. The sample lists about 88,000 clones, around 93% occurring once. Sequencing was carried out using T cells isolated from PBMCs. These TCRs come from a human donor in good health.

CDR3 in DNA: TGTGCCAGCAGCCCGCCGACAGGGGACACCGGGGAGCTGTTTTTT. It encodes CASSPPTGDTGELFF. The chain recombines TRBV13 with TRBJ2-2, with 8 nucleotides matching TRBD1. This CDR3 is built from 15 residues. Germline V gene data show CDR1 as PRHDT and CDR2 as FYEKMQ (reference sequence). V shed 5 bases and J 3 bases; nucleotides not matched to a gene: 5.

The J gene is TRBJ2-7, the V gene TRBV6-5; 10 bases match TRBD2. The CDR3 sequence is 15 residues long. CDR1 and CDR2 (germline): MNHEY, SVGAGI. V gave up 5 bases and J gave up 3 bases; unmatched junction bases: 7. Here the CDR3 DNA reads TGTGCCAGCAGTACCCCTAGCGGGAGCAACTACGAGCAGTACTTC. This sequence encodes CASSTPSGSNYEQYF.

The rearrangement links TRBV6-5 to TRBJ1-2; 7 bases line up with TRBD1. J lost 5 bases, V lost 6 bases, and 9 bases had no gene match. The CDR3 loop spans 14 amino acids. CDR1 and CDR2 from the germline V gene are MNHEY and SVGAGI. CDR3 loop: CASRTGPTGYGYTF. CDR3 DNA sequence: TGTGCCAGCAGGACAGGGCCCACGGGGTATGGCTACACCTTC.

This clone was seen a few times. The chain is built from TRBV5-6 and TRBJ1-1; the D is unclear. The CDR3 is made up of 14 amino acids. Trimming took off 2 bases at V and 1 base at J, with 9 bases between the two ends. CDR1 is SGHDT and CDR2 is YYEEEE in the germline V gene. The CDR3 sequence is CASSFVTGNTEAFF. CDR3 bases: TGTGCCAGCAGCTTTGTGACTGGGAACACTGAAGCTTTCTTT.